Included here is one T cell receptor (beta chain) sequence, with context. These data are taken from a study of radiation and T cells in renal cell carcinoma. The CDR3 is 12 amino acids. In germline, CDR1 is SEHNR, CDR2 FQNEAQ (reference sequence). Regarding treatment: treatment-naive control, cytoreductive nephrectomy. Control samples are tumors resected by cytoreductive nephrectomy without prior radiation. The protocol was immunoSEQ multiplex PCR, while the TCRdb copy is restricted to in-frame clones and leaves out a portion. The table lists under 30,000 clones, around 57% of them singletons. The chain combines TRBV7-9 with TRBJ2-5; weak D call: TRBD1 (5 bases). The end of the DNA is better explained by TRBJ2-7, so the J call may be wrong. This clonotype originated in a human donor with renal cell carcinoma. The source material was tumor tissue, sampled from a patient whose treatment was nephrectomy without radiotherapy. DNA of the CDR3: TGTGCCAGCAGCGATACAGGCTACGAGCAGTACTTC. This translates into CASSDTGYEQYF.